This is a list of T cell receptor beta chains from one sample in a study of CD8+ T cells in alopecia areata. Generated by immunoSEQ multiplex PCR, the TCRdb table keeps only in-frame clones and is missing some. The sample includes 270,000 or so clones, more than 45% of them seen just once. Here the sequenced sample was CD4+ T cells sorted from blood, taken at week 24, from a patient treated with tofacitinib. These receptors were collected from a human donor with alopecia areata. The CDR3 runs from the conserved cysteine through the conserved F or W. The D gene is left open where the match is weak. Rows give clone size only sometimes, using once, few, many, or a class for an expanded clone.

NA	NA	TRBV7-6	TRBJ2-3	CASSLAWDTQYF	TGTGCCAGCAGCTTAGCGTGGGATACGCAGTATTTT
TRBD1	NA	TRBV5-1	TRBJ1-1	CASSSWTGEDTEAFF	TGCGCCAGCAGCTCCTGGACAGGGGAGGACACTGAAGCTTTCTTT
TRBD1	NA	TRBV10-3	TRBJ2-7	CAIMAGQGNYEQYF	TGTGCCATCATGGCGGGACAGGGGAACTACGAGCAGTACTTC
TRBD1	few	TRBV6-1	TRBJ2-7	CASSGGDRARSEQYF	TGTGCCAGCAGTGGAGGGGACAGGGCAAGGAGCGAGCAGTACTTC
TRBD1	NA	TRBV18	TRBJ1-5	CASSQGQGHQPQHF	TGTGCCAGCTCCCAGGGACAGGGGCATCAGCCCCAGCATTTT
TRBD2	once	TRBV7-2	TRBJ2-7	CASSSVGLAVDEQYF	TGTGCCAGCAGCTCGGTAGGGCTAGCGGTCGACGAGCAGTACTTC
NA	NA	TRBV30	TRBJ2-1	CAWTRGQINYNEQFF	TGTGCCTGGACACGGGGGCAGATCAACTACAATGAGCAGTTCTTC
TRBD1	NA	TRBV6-5	TRBJ1-1	CASSSILGQGHTEAFF	TGTGCCAGCAGTTCTATTTTGGGACAGGGACACACTGAAGCTTTCTTT
NA	NA	TRBV23-1	TRBJ1-6	CASSQGRGTSPLHF	TGCGCCAGCAGTCAGGGGAGAGGGACCTCACCCCTCCACTTT
NA	NA	TRBV4-1	TRBJ1-3	CASSYSGQSLGNTIYF	TGCGCCAGCAGCTACTCGGGACAAAGTCTGGGAAACACCATATATTTT
TRBD1	few	TRBV4-3	TRBJ1-5	CASSQDAGGIGQPQHF	TGCGCCAGCAGCCAAGACGCAGGGGGGATCGGTCAGCCCCAGCATTTT
NA	few	TRBV7-9	TRBJ1-1	CASSLDPGNTEAFF	TGTGCCAGCAGCTTAGATCCGGGGAACACTGAAGCTTTCTTT
NA	NA	TRBV11-2	TRBJ1-2	CASSLERGGYYGYTF	TGTGCCAGCAGCTTAGAGAGGGGAGGATACTATGGCTACACCTTC
NA	NA	TRBV18	TRBJ1-1	CASSPPLQNTEAFF	TGTGCCAGCTCACCACCTCTTCAAAACACTGAAGCTTTCTTT
TRBD1	NA	TRBV7-3	TRBJ2-3	CASSPGTGYTDTQYF	TGTGCCAGCAGCCCAGGGACAGGTTACACAGATACGCAGTATTTT
TRBD2	few	TRBV5-1	TRBJ2-7	CASSRAGVSYEQYF	TGCGCCAGCAGCCGGGCGGGAGTTTCCTACGAGCAGTACTTC
NA	once	TRBV29-1	TRBJ1-1	CSEDSGAFF	TGCAGCGAGGACTCAGGGGCTTTCTTT
NA	NA	TRBV5-1	TRBJ2-3	CASSLEGNTDTQYF	TGCGCCAGCAGCTTGGAAGGGAACACAGATACGCAGTATTTT
TRBD1	NA	TRBV30	TRBJ2-3	CAWSFRGRGTDTQYF	TGTGCCTGGAGTTTTAGGGGGCGCGGGACAGATACGCAGTATTTT
NA	NA	TRBV29-1	TRBJ2-3	CSVAPLFGDTQYF	TGCAGCGTTGCCCCCCTTTTCGGAGATACGCAGTATTTT
NA	NA	TRBV2	TRBJ2-6	CASSENYSGANVLTF	TGTGCCAGCAGCGAGAATTACTCTGGGGCCAACGTCCTGACTTTC
NA	NA	TRBV18	TRBJ1-6	CASSRLGDRYNSPLHF	TGTGCCAGCTCACGCCTGGGGGATCGTTATAATTCACCCCTCCACTTT
NA	NA	TRBV10-3	TRBJ2-5	CAIVAREETQYF	TGTGCCATCGTCGCGAGGGAAGAGACCCAGTACTTC
NA	NA	TRBV7-8	TRBJ1-2	CASSSPTLNSSLSYGYTF	TGTGCCAGCAGCTCCCCCACCCTCAACAGCTCTCTTAGCTATGGCTACACCTTC
NA	NA	TRBV7-9	TRBJ2-7	CASSLVVGRRSRSEQYF	TGTGCCAGCAGCTTAGTGGTAGGTAGGAGAAGTCGTTCCGAGCAGTACTTC
NA	NA	TRBV27	TRBJ1-1	CASSYGRDTEAFF	TGTGCCAGCAGTTATGGGAGAGACACTGAAGCTTTCTTT
TRBD1	medium-sized	TRBV10-3	TRBJ2-3	CAATGDRGSDTQYF	TGTGCCGCCACCGGGGACAGGGGATCAGATACGCAGTATTTT
NA	NA	TRBV5-1	TRBJ1-1	CASRRAGADEAFF	TGCGCCAGCCGCAGAGCGGGGGCTGATGAAGCTTTCTTT
NA	NA	TRBV30	TRBJ2-2	CAWCPFSRTTNTGELFF	TGTGCCTGGTGCCCCTTCTCCCGTACAACTAACACCGGGGAGCTGTTTTTT
NA	NA	TRBV28	TRBJ2-5	CASSIASNPETQYF	TGTGCCAGCAGTATTGCTTCGAACCCCGAGACCCAGTACTTC
NA	NA	TRBV5-1	TRBJ2-1	CASSLERGSSYNEQFF	TGCGCCAGCAGCTTGGAAAGGGGGAGCTCCTACAATGAGCAGTTCTTC
NA	NA	TRBV7-2	TRBJ2-1	CASSLGRHLSSYNEQFF	TGTGCCAGCAGCTTAGGACGACACTTGAGCTCCTACAATGAGCAGTTCTTC
NA	few	TRBV5-1	TRBJ2-7	CASSLGATGEQYF	TGCGCCAGCAGCTTGGGGGCTACTGGAGAGCAGTACTTC
NA	NA	TRBV5-6	TRBJ2-5	CASSSPQKTQYF	TGTGCCAGCAGCTCCCCTCAGAAGACCCAGTACTTC
NA	NA	TRBV4-2	TRBJ1-1	CASSQVQQTEAFF	TGTGCCAGCAGCCAAGTGCAGCAGACTGAAGCTTTCTTT
NA	NA	TRBV2	TRBJ1-5	CASSERGSSNQPQHF	TGTGCCAGCAGTGAACGCGGGAGTAGCAATCAGCCCCAGCATTTT
TRBD1	NA	TRBV5-1	TRBJ1-2	CASSQQGYGYTF	TGCGCCAGCAGCCAACAGGGGTATGGCTACACCTTC
NA	NA	TRBV7-2	TRBJ1-1	CASSFKGENTEAFF	TGTGCCAGCAGCTTTAAAGGAGAGAACACTGAAGCTTTCTTT
NA	many	TRBV13	TRBJ1-1	CASSLTGWASAGNTEAFF	TGTGCCAGCAGCTTAACGGGTTGGGCTTCGGCTGGGAACACTGAAGCTTTCTTT
NA	NA	TRBV30	TRBJ1-1	CAWSRPTGNTEAFF	TGTGCCTGGAGCCGCCCGACAGGGAACACTGAAGCTTTCTTT
TRBD1	NA	TRBV29-1	TRBJ2-5	CSVEDPGQGGETQYF	TGCAGCGTTGAAGATCCGGGACAGGGTGGCGAGACCCAGTACTTC
NA	NA	TRBV27	TRBJ2-6	CASRIGGISGANVLTF	TGTGCCAGCAGGATTGGGGGGATCTCTGGGGCCAACGTCCTGACTTTC
NA	once	TRBV5-1	TRBJ1-1	CASSLGGKRSMNTEAFF	TGCGCCAGCAGCTTGGGAGGGAAACGGTCCATGAACACTGAAGCTTTCTTT
TRBD1	few	TRBV28	TRBJ1-2	CASSFDGTDGYTF	TGTGCCAGCAGTTTCGACGGGACAGATGGCTACACCTTC
TRBD2	NA	TRBV5-1	TRBJ2-1	CASSPSGGYNEQFF	TGCGCCAGCAGCCCCAGCGGGGGCTACAATGAGCAGTTCTTC
TRBD1	NA	TRBV28	TRBJ2-5	CASSAPDRAQETQYF	TGTGCCAGCAGTGCCCCGGACAGGGCGCAAGAGACCCAGTACTTC
NA	NA	TRBV27	TRBJ2-1	CASKTGQSSYNEQFF	TGTGCCAGCAAAACCGGACAGAGTTCCTACAATGAGCAGTTCTTC
TRBD2	NA	TRBV15	TRBJ2-3	CATFRGPRQSGTTGTQYF	TGTGCCACCTTCCGAGGGCCCAGACAGAGCGGGACCACGGGTACGCAGTATTTT
NA	NA	TRBV5-4	TRBJ2-1	CASSSKEGGEYNEQFF	TGTGCCAGCAGCTCCAAGGAGGGTGGGGAATACAATGAGCAGTTCTTC
TRBD1	NA	TRBV29-1	TRBJ1-2	CSVTPPTGWGGYTF	TGCAGCGTAACCCCCCCGACAGGGTGGGGCGGCTACACCTTC